A selection of T cell receptor beta chains follows, all from one sample in a study of blood T cell repertoires in COVID-19. Assay: immunoSEQ multiplex PCR; the TCRdb copy retains only in-frame clones and omits some. The table lists roughly 220,000 clones, around 80% of them singletons, with 5.5% in the top ten. The sequencing input was peripheral blood. The receptors here all came from a woman aged 70 to 79 with acute or convalescent COVID-19. Both conserved end residues are part of each CDR3.

CDR3aa	j_gene	v_gene
CASSVRNTEAFF	TRBJ1-1	TRBV2
CKAGTPYEQYF	TRBJ2-7	TRBV20-1
CASSFSGGTGGFQPQHF	TRBJ1-5	TRBV3-1/TRBV3-2
CASSGQFNSPLHF	TRBJ1-6	TRBV14
CATSREAGGATEAFF	TRBJ1-1	TRBV15
CAWHRQGAYGYTF	TRBJ1-2	TRBV30
CASIKTGLTGELFF	TRBJ2-2	TRBV2
CASSSGQFGELFF	TRBJ2-2	TRBV11-2
CASSQGAGLSDTQYF	TRBJ2-3	TRBV4-1
CASSYPGTTNTGELFF	TRBJ2-2	TRBV18
CAMGQMNTGELFF	TRBJ2-2	TRBV10-2
CASSNEGTKQFF	TRBJ2-1	TRBV6-4
CASSTQGWEQYF	TRBJ2-7	TRBV12-3/TRBV12-4
CSASGASGAYEQYF	TRBJ2-7	TRBV20-1
CASSPQRTGYNEQFF	TRBJ2-1	TRBV7-9
CASSMSRAYQPQHF	TRBJ1-5	TRBV19
CASSLAGGTEAFF	TRBJ1-1	TRBV12-3/TRBV12-4
CASSANGVEKLFF	TRBJ1-4	TRBV2
CASSVAAGSQETQYF	TRBJ2-5	TRBV11-2
CASSSIAVRNEQFF	TRBJ2-1	TRBV5-8
CASSERGETQYF	TRBJ2-5	TRBV2
CASSRDSVGDTQYF	TRBJ2-3	TRBV14
CASSRLDHEQYF	TRBJ2-7	TRBV7-9
CASSLGGTGDEKLFF	TRBJ1-4	TRBV5-1
CASSLDRETEAFF	TRBJ1-1	TRBV7-3
CASSQSALAGDSYEQYF	TRBJ2-7	TRBV3-1/TRBV3-2
CASSPYTQGGNYGYTF	TRBJ1-2	TRBV18
CASSLVLGLYNEQFF	TRBJ2-1	TRBV7-2
CATSSGLAGAKNIQYF	TRBJ2-4	TRBV15
CASSYSWGEETQYF	TRBJ2-5	TRBV6-5
CASSQEGGVQPYEQYF	TRBJ2-7	TRBV4-1
CASSPGTSWVYEQYF	TRBJ2-7	TRBV27